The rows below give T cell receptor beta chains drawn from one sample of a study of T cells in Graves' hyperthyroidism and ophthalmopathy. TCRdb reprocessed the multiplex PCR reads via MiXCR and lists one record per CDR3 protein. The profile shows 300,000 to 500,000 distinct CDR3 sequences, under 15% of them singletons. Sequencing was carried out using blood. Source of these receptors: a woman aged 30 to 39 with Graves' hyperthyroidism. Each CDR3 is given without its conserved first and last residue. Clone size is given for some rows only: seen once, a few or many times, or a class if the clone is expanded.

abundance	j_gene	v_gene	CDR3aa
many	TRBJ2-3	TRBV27	ASQWEQGHSTDTQY
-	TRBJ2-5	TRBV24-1	ATSDASLGGGETQY
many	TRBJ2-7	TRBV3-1	ASSPGLGHYEQY
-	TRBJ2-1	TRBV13	ASSLAQGYYNEQF
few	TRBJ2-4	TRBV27	ASSLYPGLAGDLAKNIQY
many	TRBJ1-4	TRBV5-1	ASSEGNGNEKLF
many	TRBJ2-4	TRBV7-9	ASSFRHGDIQY
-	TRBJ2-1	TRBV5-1	ASSLWGRGYNEQF
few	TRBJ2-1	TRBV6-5	ASSYILAGGPREQF
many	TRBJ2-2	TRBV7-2	ASSFRASGTGGELF
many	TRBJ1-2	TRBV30	AWRLGGTDGYT
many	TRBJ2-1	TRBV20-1	SARTTSGRGLGNEQF